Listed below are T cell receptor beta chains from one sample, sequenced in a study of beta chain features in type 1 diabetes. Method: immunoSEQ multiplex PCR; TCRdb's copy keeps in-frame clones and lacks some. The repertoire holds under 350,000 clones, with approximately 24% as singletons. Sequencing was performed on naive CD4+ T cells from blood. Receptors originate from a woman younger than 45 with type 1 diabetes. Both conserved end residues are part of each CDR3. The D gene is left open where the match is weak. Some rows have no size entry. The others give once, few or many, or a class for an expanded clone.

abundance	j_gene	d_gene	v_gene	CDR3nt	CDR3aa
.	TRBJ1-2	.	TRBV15	TGTGCCACCAGCAGTGCCAGGGCCCCTAACTATGGCTACACCTTC	CATSSARAPNYGYTF
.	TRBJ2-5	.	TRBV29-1	TGCAGCGTTTGGAGGCAAGAGACCCAGTACTTC	CSVWRQETQYF
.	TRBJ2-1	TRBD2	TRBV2	TGTGCCAGCAGTGAAATGTTGACTAGCGGGAGGTTCTTC	CASSEMLTSGRFF
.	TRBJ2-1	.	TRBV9	TGTGCCAGCAGCGTAGGTCCCACTCCTCAATCCAACAATGAGCAGTTCTTC	CASSVGPTPQSNNEQFF
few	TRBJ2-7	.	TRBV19	TGTGCCAGTAGTATTTCGTCCACAAGCTCCTACGAGCAGTACTTC	CASSISSTSSYEQYF
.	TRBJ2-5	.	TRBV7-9	TGTGCCAGCAGAGGGGCGGAGACCCAGTACTTC	CASRGAETQYF
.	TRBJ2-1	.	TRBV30	TGTGCCTGGAGTATCAGCGGAGTTTACAATGAGCAGTTCTTC	CAWSISGVYNEQFF
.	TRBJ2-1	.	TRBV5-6	TGTGCCAGCAGCTTGGCAGGAAAGTTCGGCAATGAGCAGTTCTTC	CASSLAGKFGNEQFF
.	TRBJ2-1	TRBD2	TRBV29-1	TGCAGCGTTGGAGCAGCGGGACTAGCGGCCAATGAGCAGTTCTTC	CSVGAAGLAANEQFF
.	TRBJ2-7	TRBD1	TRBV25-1	TGTGCCAGCAGTGGCCGGACAGGGGTCTACGAGCAGTACTTC	CASSGRTGVYEQYF
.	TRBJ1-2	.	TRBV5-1	TGCGCCAGCAGCCGTACTCCACAGGGTACTAACTATGGCTACACCTTC	CASSRTPQGTNYGYTF
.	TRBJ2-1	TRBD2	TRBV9	TGTGCCAGCAGCGTAGTCGCGGGAGGGGGGAGGAATGAGCAGTTCTTC	CASSVVAGGGRNEQFF
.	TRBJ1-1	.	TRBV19	TGTGCCAGTAGTGGGCAGGAGAACACTGAAGCTTTCTTT	CASSGQENTEAFF
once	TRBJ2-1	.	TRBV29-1	TGCAGCGTTGAAGGGGGGCAGCTACCCTACAATGAGCAGTTCTTC	CSVEGGQLPYNEQFF
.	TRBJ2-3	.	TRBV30	TGTGCCTGGAGATTCGGGTTGGGCAGGGCGGATACGCAGTATTTT	CAWRFGLGRADTQYF
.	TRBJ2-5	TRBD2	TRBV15	TGTGCCACCAGCAGAGCTAGCGGGAGGGTGTTTGAGACCCAGTACTTC	CATSRASGRVFETQYF
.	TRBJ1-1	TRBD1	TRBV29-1	TGCAGCGTCCGGGGGCGGGCAGGGGGGACTGAAGCTTTCTTT	CSVRGRAGGTEAFF
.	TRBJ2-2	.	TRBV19	TGTGCCAGTAGTATAGATGGACAGCTTGATACCGGGGAGCTGTTTTTT	CASSIDGQLDTGELFF
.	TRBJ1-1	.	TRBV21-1	TGTGCCAGCAGCCCCCGGGAGGGACCGACCGGCCGGGTTGACACTGAAGCTTTCTTT	CASSPREGPTGRVDTEAFF
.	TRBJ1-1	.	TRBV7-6	TGTGCCAGCAGCTTTGCGGCCCTCGGGGCTGAAGCTTTCTTT	CASSFAALGAEAFF
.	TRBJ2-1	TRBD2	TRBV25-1	TGTGCCAGCAGTGCCTATGTGGCGGGAGGGTACAATGAGCAGTTCTTC	CASSAYVAGGYNEQFF
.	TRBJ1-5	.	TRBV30	TGTGCCTGGGCGGGACGCTTGGGGAGTCAGCCCCAGCATTTT	CAWAGRLGSQPQHF
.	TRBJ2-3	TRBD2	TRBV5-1	TGCGCCAGCAGCTCGCCCCCGGGACTAGCGTTGACAGATACGCAGTATTTT	CASSSPPGLALTDTQYF
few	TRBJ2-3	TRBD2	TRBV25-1	TGTGCCAGCAGTGTACTAGCGGGAGGGGCAGATACGCAGTATTTT	CASSVLAGGADTQYF
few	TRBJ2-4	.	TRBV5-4	TGTGCCAGCAGCTTCGGCATGAGTAGGGGTCCCAAAAACATTCAGTACTTC	CASSFGMSRGPKNIQYF
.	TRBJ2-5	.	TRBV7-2	TGTGCCAGCAGCTTCGGAGGGGCAGGGAGAGAGACCCAGTACTTC	CASSFGGAGRETQYF
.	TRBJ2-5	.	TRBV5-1	TGCGCCAGCAGCTTGGAAGCGAGAGAGACCCAGTACTTC	CASSLEARETQYF